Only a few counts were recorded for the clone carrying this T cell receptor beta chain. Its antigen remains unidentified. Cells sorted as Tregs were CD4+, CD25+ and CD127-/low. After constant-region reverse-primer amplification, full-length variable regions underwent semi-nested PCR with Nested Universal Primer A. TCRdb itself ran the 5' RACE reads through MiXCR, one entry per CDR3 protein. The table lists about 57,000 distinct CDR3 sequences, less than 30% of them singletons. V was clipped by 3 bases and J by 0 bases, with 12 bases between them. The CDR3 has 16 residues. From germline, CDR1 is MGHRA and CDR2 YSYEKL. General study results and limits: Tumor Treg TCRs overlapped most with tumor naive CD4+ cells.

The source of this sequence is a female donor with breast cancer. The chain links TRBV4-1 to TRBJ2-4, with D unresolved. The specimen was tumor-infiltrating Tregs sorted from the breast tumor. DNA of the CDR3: TGCGCCAGCAGCCAGTATAAGGATCGAGCCAAAAACATTCAGTACTTC. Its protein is CASSQYKDRAKNIQYF.